Presented here are 17 T cell receptor beta chains from one specimen sequenced in a study of CD8 T cells in ankylosing spondylitis. One entry per CDR3 protein results from TCRdb running MiXCR on the 5' RACE reads. This sample carries approximately 400,000 distinct CDR3 sequences, roughly 17% of them seen once, and the ten largest clones take approximately 1%. These TCRs' antigens remain unknown. Study results and limitations: Within ankylosing spondylitis blood, a TCR beta motif made up of roughly eight highly homologous variants appeared to be characteristic.

The material sequenced was blood, either unsorted or a sorted T cell fraction (not recorded which). Every receptor here comes from a male donor with ankylosing spondylitis.

A single count supports this clonotype. The chain combines TRBV3-1 with TRBJ2-1, with 9 bases fitting TRBD2. The CDR3 sequence is 19 residues long. Germline CDR1 LGHDT, CDR2 YNNKEL (reference sequence). V lost 0 bases to trimming and J lost 0 bases; unmatched junction nucleotides: 9. The CDR3 nucleotides are TGTGCCAGCAGCCAAGATGATGCGGGGGGGAGAAACTCCTACAATGAGCAGTTCTTC. Translation: CASSQDDAGGRNSYNEQFF.

The V and J genes are TRBV20-1 and TRBJ2-5; 8 positions agree with TRBD2. The CDR3 is 15 amino acids. J lost 5 bases, V lost 3 bases, and 11 bases had no gene match. Per the germline V gene, CDR1 is DFQATT and CDR2 is SNEGSKA (reference sequence). The CDR3 region has the DNA TGCAGTGCTAGTCCGGGACTAGATATTGTGGAGACCCAGTACTTC. Its translation is CSASPGLDIVETQYF.

This rearrangement joins TRBV10-3 to TRBJ1-5; D remains ambiguous. Germline V gene data show CDR1 as ENHRY and CDR2 as SYGVKD. This CDR3 has 13 amino acids. Trimming stripped 6 bases from V and 6 bases from J, with 12 bases between. This CDR3 reads CAISDSAAQPQHF. CDR3 in DNA: TGTGCCATCAGCGACTCCGCGGCTCAGCCCCAGCATTTT.

The chain couples TRBV7-8 to TRBJ1-2; D is unclear. The CDR3 sequence is 14 residues long. In germline, CDR1 is SGHVS, CDR2 FQNEAQ. V gave up 0 bases and J gave up 2 bases, with 7 bases separating them. Written as DNA, the CDR3 is TGTGCCAGCAGCTTAGCGCTGGGCAACTATGGCTACACCTTC. Its protein product is CASSLALGNYGYTF.

The chain joins TRBV2 to TRBJ1-2; D perhaps matches TRBD1 (5 bases). Trimming cost V 3 bases and J 5 bases, with 13 bases left between them. Germline values: CDR1 SNHLY, CDR2 FYNNEI. The CDR3 contains 14 residues. CDR3 region: CASSDLGQGYGYTF. In DNA form, the CDR3 reads TGTGCCAGCAGTGATCTAGGGCAGGGATATGGCTACACCTTC.

This clonotype was recorded a few times. This chain links TRBV10-3 with TRBJ1-2, with D possibly TRBD1 on 5 matching bases. The CDR3 spans 15 residues. In germline, CDR1 is ENHRY, CDR2 SYGVKD. The V and J ends lost 6 bases and 4 bases respectively, with 18 bases between them. This chain's CDR3 is CAIRKSGTDSYGYTF. As DNA, the CDR3 is TGTGCCATCAGAAAATCCGGGACGGACTCCTATGGCTACACCTTC.

CDR3 sequence: CASSPRRVKDQETQYF. As DNA, the CDR3 is TGTGCCAGCAGCCCAAGGAGGGTGAAAGATCAAGAGACCCAGTACTTC. This sequence joins TRBV14 and TRBJ2-5, with a weak D call TRBD2 (6 bases). This CDR3 has 16 amino acids. Germline-derived CDR1 and CDR2 are SGHDN and FVKESK. V dropped 4 bases and J dropped 2 bases, with 17 bases sitting between them.

This chain joins TRBV10-3 and TRBJ2-3; 9 bases match TRBD1. Germline trimming cut 5 bases from V and 3 bases from J; bases unmatched to any gene: 9. CDR1 and CDR2 (germline): ENHRY, SYGVKD. This CDR3 spans 16 amino acids. This CDR3 reads CAISQGGQGKTDTQYF. CDR3 sequence (DNA): TGTGCCATCAGTCAAGGGGGACAGGGTAAAACAGATACGCAGTATTTT.

The V call is TRBV7-9, the J call TRBJ2-1; D is unclear. Trimming took off 3 bases at V and 0 bases at J, with 9 bases between the two ends. The CDR3 has 15 amino acids. The V gene's germline CDR1 is SEHNR and CDR2 FQNEAQ (reference sequence). The CDR3 DNA is TGTGCCAGCAGCTTCAAGTTAAGCTCCTACAATGAGCAGTTCTTC. As protein: CASSFKLSSYNEQFF.

CDR3 in amino acids: CASSSPSTYEQYF. CDR3 sequence (DNA): TGTGCCAGCAGTTCACCATCAACCTACGAGCAGTACTTC. The rearrangement uses TRBV6-5 and TRBJ2-7; D call uncertain. This CDR3 spans 13 amino acids. Per the germline V gene, CDR1 is MNHEY and CDR2 is SVGAGI. V was cut by 4 bases and J by 2 bases, with 9 bases left in between.

This clonotype has a handful of counts. The genes are TRBV2 and TRBJ1-2, with D tentatively TRBD1 (6 bases). CDR1 and CDR2 from the germline V gene are SNHLY and FYNNEI. The V gene lost 5 bases and the J gene lost 4 bases, with 11 bases spanning the gap. The CDR3 is 13 residues long. The CDR3 nucleotides read TGTGCCAGCAGTATGACAGGAGTCTATGGCTACACCTTC. Protein product: CASSMTGVYGYTF.

The chain recombines TRBV12-3 or TRBV12-4 with TRBJ2-4, with 8 bases lining up with TRBD2. The V gene end was trimmed by 4 bases and the J gene end by 1 base; junction bases not matched to a gene: 6. CDR3 length equals 16 residues. CDR3 DNA: TGTGCCAGCAGTTCGCCGGGAGGGGGGGCCAAAAACATTCAGTACTTC. It encodes CASSSPGGGAKNIQYF.

The chain joins TRBV6-1 to TRBJ1-4; no clear D gene. Germline CDR1 is MNHNS and CDR2 is SASEGT. V dropped 0 bases and J dropped 3 bases, with 5 bases sitting between them. This CDR3 is 14 amino acids long. The CDR3 is CASSEAGSNEKLFF. The CDR3 bases are TGTGCCAGCAGTGAAGCGGGATCTAATGAAAAACTGTTTTTT.

This sequence joins TRBV20-1 and TRBJ2-7; D gene ambiguous. Germline CDR1 and CDR2: DFQATT and SNEGSKA (reference sequence). The V gene lost 3 bases and the J gene lost 4 bases, with 16 bases spanning the gap. This CDR3 region has 14 residues. CDR3 sequence: CSARVRPKIYEQYF. CDR3 DNA: TGCAGTGCTAGGGTTAGACCCAAGATTTACGAGCAGTACTTC.

This chain connects TRBV10-3 to TRBJ2-1; TRBD2 agrees at 12 bases. This CDR3 comprises 15 residues. Trimming took 0 bases from V and 7 from J; bases not matched to a gene: 1. Per germline, CDR1 ENHRY and CDR2 SYGVKD. The DNA for the CDR3 is TGTGCCATCAGTGAGTCTGGACTAGCGGGAAATGAGCAGTTCTTC. It yields the protein CAISESGLAGNEQFF.

The chain carries TRBV3-1 and TRBJ2-7; 9 positions agree with TRBD1. Unmatched junction bases numbered 16, after V lost 4 bases and J lost 6 bases. The germline V gene encodes CDR1 LGHDT and CDR2 YNNKEL (reference sequence). The CDR3 is made up of 17 amino acids. CDR3 DNA sequence: TGTGCCAGCAGCCTATACAGGGACAGGGCCTTTTTGGGCGAGCAGTACTTC. Its translation is CASSLYRDRAFLGEQYF.

The rearrangement links TRBV7-2 to TRBJ2-7; 8 nucleotides agree with TRBD2. Losses at the gene ends were 1 base for V and 6 bases for J; bases not matched to a gene: 11. Germline values: CDR1 SGHTA, CDR2 FQGNSA. The CDR3 spans 16 residues. The chain's CDR3 is CASSLGLRLATGEQYF. The CDR3 DNA reads as TGTGCCAGCAGCTTAGGGCTCCGACTAGCGACAGGCGAGCAGTACTTC.